This TCR beta chain is drawn from a study of PD-L1 blockade in urothelial cancer. Turning to the study itself: It was around 2014 that patients started atezolizumab at 1,200 mg intravenously every 3 weeks. Prior exposure to chemotherapy in patients amounted to 0 to 3 regimens received.

Templates that were synthetic TCR analogs were spiked into each PCR. Sequencing was performed with immunoSEQ multiplex PCR; in TCRdb, only in-frame clones are kept and a portion is missing. The sample shows about 110,000 clones, approximately 89% of them seen only once. The germline V gene encodes CDR1 SGHNT and CDR2 YYREEE (reference sequence). There are 15 residues in the CDR3. With V trimmed by 2 bases and J by 5 bases, 3 bases remained unmatched. This sample's time point: peripheral blood 6 weeks after treatment start. Patients each gave 1 to 8 samples, pretreatment and on-treatment. This chain links TRBV5-4 with TRBJ2-5; 13 bases line up with TRBD2. The receptor comes from a man in his 60s with urothelial cancer. The material sequenced was PBMCs, taken around atezolizumab (anti-PD-L1) treatment. Written as DNA, the CDR3 is TGTGCCAGCAGCTTTGGACTAGCGGGGGTGGAGACCCAGTACTTC. It is translated as CASSFGLAGVETQYF.